This record concerns one T cell receptor beta chain sequence. Antigen: not known. The data belong to a study of blood T cells in healthy people across ages. Study outcomes and limitations: Reliance upon unsorted PBMCs precluded definitive naive versus antigen-experienced comparison.

The use of a sample-barcoded 5' primer and a J-beta primer mix characterized a second PCR of roughly 7 to 12 cycles. Carrying 12 random nucleotides, a template-switch adaptor labeled each individual cDNA molecule. One entry per CDR3 protein results from TCRdb running MiXCR on the 5' RACE reads. The data show roughly 680,000 distinct CDR3 sequences, around 52% seen once. Extraction yielded at least 5.5 micrograms of total RNA per sample. With V trimmed by 1 base and J by 5 bases, 4 bases remained unmatched. Germline lookup yields CDR1 MGHRA and CDR2 YSYEKL. The CDR3 runs to 15 residues. The chain recombines TRBV4-1 with TRBJ2-3; TRBD2 aligns across 9 bases. The sequenced sample was blood. The TCR sequence derives from a woman of 80 years or more in good health. This chain's CDR3 is CASSQGGGAGDTQYF. The CDR3 coding sequence is TGCGCCAGCAGCCAAGGCGGGGGGGCAGGAGATACGCAGTATTTT.